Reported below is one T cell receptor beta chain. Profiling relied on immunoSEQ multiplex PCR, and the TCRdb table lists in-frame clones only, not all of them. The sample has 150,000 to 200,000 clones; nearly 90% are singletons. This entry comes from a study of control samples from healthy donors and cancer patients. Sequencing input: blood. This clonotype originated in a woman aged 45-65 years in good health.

CDR3 DNA: TGTGCCAGCAGTTTTATACCTAAAGGGGTTCGGTACGAGCAGTACTTC. It is translated as CASSFIPKGVRYEQYF. The rearrangement uses TRBV27 and TRBJ2-7; the D gene is possibly TRBD1 (5 bases). With 3 bases removed from V and 4 bases from J, the gap between germline ends came to 19 bases. The CDR3 is made up of 16 amino acids. Germline CDR1 and CDR2: MNHEY and SMNVEV (reference sequence).